This record looks at one TCR beta chain sequence and its context. Its antigen is undetermined. CDR3 length: 16 residues. The ends were cut back, 7 bases at V and 3 bases at J, with 19 bases in the middle. CDR1 is LNHDA and CDR2 is SQIVND in the germline V gene (reference sequence). These data belong to a study of siplizumab effects on memory and regulatory T cells. Sequenced by immunoSEQ multiplex PCR; TCRdb stores in-frame clones only, minus some. The table includes 50,000 to 55,000 clones, 93% detected once. General study points: Most proliferating CD4+ or CD8+ clones, roughly 75-97%, had no naive or memory assignment. For siplizumab cultures, the suppressive function of their proliferating Tregs was not confirmed. Siplizumab gave mappable alloreactive CD4+ clones an average Treg-derived fraction of under 75%, against roughly 29% in controls. Memory cells seemed less diverse than naive T cells, which also seemed major contributors to the alloresponse.

The sequenced material came from CD8+ T cells sorted from blood. J is TRBJ2-1 and V is TRBV19; D is perhaps TRBD1 (6 bases). The TCR comes from a human donor in good health. CDR3 sequence reads: CASNPVWGRDYNEQFF. For the CDR3, the DNA is TGTGCCAGTAACCCCGTTTGGGGGCGCGACTACAATGAGCAGTTCTTC.